This T cell receptor beta chain was retrieved from a study of blood T cell repertoires in COVID-19. Study background: The study drew acute and convalescent COVID-19 samples from the United States, Italy and Spain.

Study processing details: For nucleated cells, counts were estimated from reference gene primer amplification. Here immunoSEQ multiplex PCR was the method, and the copy in TCRdb shows in-frame clones only, minus some. D and trimming were read from the DNA, whereas the V and J calls and clone size are those reported in that table. The sample has around 84,000 clones; around three quarters are singletons. V dropped 5 bases and J dropped 8 bases, with 19 bases sitting between them. CDR1 and CDR2 (germline): SGHDT, YYEEEE. The length of the CDR3 is 14 residues. Sequenced sample: peripheral blood. The chain recombines TRBV5-6 with TRBJ1-2; D possibly corresponds to TRBD1 (5 bases). This TCR was sampled from a man between 50 and 59 years old with active or convalescent COVID-19. CDR3: CASRQVSGDRGYTF. In DNA, the CDR3 is TGTGCCAGCAGACAGGTATCGGGGGATCGAGGCTACACCTTC.